These 32 T cell receptor beta chains share one sample of origin, sequenced in a study of blood T cell repertoires in COVID-19. The repertoire was sequenced with immunoSEQ multiplex PCR; TCRdb's copy has only in-frame clones and lacks some. This table has about 95,000 clones, around nine tenths appearing once. Material: peripheral blood. These receptors originate from a woman aged 45-60 years in a cohort sampled during active COVID-19.

The V and J genes are TRBV10-3 and TRBJ2-2, with 8 bases that match TRBD2. V lost 7 bases and J lost 0; bases outside the gene matches: 4. The CDR3 consists of 15 residues. Per the germline V gene, CDR1 is ENHRY and CDR2 is SYGVKD. CDR3 amino acids: CAIKPGGANTGELFF. For the CDR3, the DNA is TGTGCCATCAAACCGGGGGGGGCGAACACCGGGGAGCTGTTTTTT.

The chain carries TRBV3-1 (or the pseudogene TRBV3-2) and TRBJ2-2, with D possibly matching TRBD1 (5 bases). The germline V gene has CDR1 LGHDT and CDR2 YNNKEL (reference sequence). Deletions cut 1 base from V and 1 base from J, with 10 bases between. This CDR3 has 16 residues. Written as DNA, the CDR3 is TGTGCCAGCAGCCAAGTGAGACAGTGGAACACCGGGGAGCTGTTTTTT. This encodes CASSQVRQWNTGELFF.

This clone has only a few counts. The V gene is TRBV4-2, the J gene TRBJ2-2; 12 bases are a match to TRBD2. Germline V gene data show CDR1 as LGHNA and CDR2 as YNFKEQ. The CDR3 consists of 16 residues. Germline trimming cut 4 bases from V and 4 bases from J; bases unmatched to any gene: 4. CDR3 region: CASSPQTSGGTGELFF. As DNA, the CDR3 is TGTGCCAGCAGCCCTCAGACTAGCGGGGGCACCGGGGAGCTGTTTTTT.

This clone was recorded only once. The chain carries TRBV24-1 and TRBJ2-3; D remains ambiguous. The V end lost 6 bases, the J end lost 0 bases, and 12 bases lay between the germline ends. Germline V gene lookup returns CDR1 KGHDR and CDR2 SFDVKD. The CDR3 consists of 15 residues. The CDR3 DNA follows: TGTGCCACCAGTCCCGCAGGCCCTAGCACAGATACGCAGTATTTT. Translated: CATSPAGPSTDTQYF.

The CDR3 loop is CASSDGTLPVNEQYF. The CDR3, as DNA: TGTGCCAGCAGTGATGGGACACTTCCTGTCAACGAGCAGTACTTC. The chain is built from TRBV6-1 and TRBJ2-7; D is perhaps TRBD1 (6 bases). CDR3 length: 15 amino acids. Trimming removed 3 bases at V and 5 bases at J, with 17 bases between. The germline V gene encodes CDR1 MNHNS and CDR2 SASEGT.

The chain couples TRBV4-1 to TRBJ1-5; tentatively, D is TRBD1 (6 bases). The CDR3 totals 14 residues. The germline V gene has CDR1 MGHRA and CDR2 YSYEKL. V was trimmed by 4 bases and J by 2 bases, leaving 9 bases between them. CDR3 sequence: CASSRGGRNQPQHF. The CDR3 coding sequence is TGCGCCAGCAGCCGCGGGGGCCGCAATCAGCCCCAGCATTTT.

The chain is built from TRBV10-1 and TRBJ1-1; D remains unclear. Germline assignment: CDR1 WNHNN and CDR2 SYGVQD (reference sequence). The CDR3 covers 15 residues. V lost 5 bases, J lost 1 base, and 14 bases lay in between. CDR3 sequence (DNA): TGCGCCAGCAGTCCAACGCCCGGGAAGAACACTGAAGCTTTCTTT. It translates to CASSPTPGKNTEAFF.

CDR3 sequence: CASKNTVYSGNTIYF. The CDR3 region has the DNA TGTGCCAGTAAAAATACTGTTTACTCTGGAAACACCATATATTTT. This chain connects TRBV19 to TRBJ1-3; no definite D call. The germline V gene has CDR1 LNHDA and CDR2 SQIVND (reference sequence). The germline V and J ends were trimmed by 7 bases and 0 bases, with 13 bases remaining between them. This CDR3 is built from 15 residues.

There are a few counts of this clone. CDR3 loop: CASFGGRDSYEQYF. CDR3 coding DNA: TGTGCCAGCTTCGGCGGGAGGGATTCCTACGAGCAGTACTTC. The chain uses TRBV28 and TRBJ2-7; TRBD2 matches at 9 bases. V lost 8 bases, J lost 1 base, and 6 bases stayed unmatched. Per the germline V gene, CDR1 is MDHEN and CDR2 is SYDVKM. This CDR3 spans 14 amino acids. Looking up the rest from reference TRBV28 and TRBJ2-7 gives the full variable domain: DVKVTQSSRYLVKRTGEKVFLECVQDMDHENMFWYRQDPGLGLRLIYFSYDVKMKEKGDIPEGYSVSREKKERFSLILESASTNQTSMYLCASFGGRDSYEQYFGPGTRLTVT.

The V call is TRBV6-5, the J call TRBJ2-5; weak D call: TRBD2 (6 bases). Germline CDR1 MNHEY, CDR2 SVGAGI. V lost 5 bases, J lost 7 bases, and 17 bases lay in between. The CDR3 runs to 14 residues. CDR3 sequence (DNA): TGTGCCAGCAGTACCCCAGGAGACGGGAGGACCCAGTACTTC. It codes for CASSTPGDGRTQYF.

The rearrangement links TRBV3-1 (or the pseudogene TRBV3-2) to TRBJ1-4, with 7 bases matching TRBD1. The J segment lost 7 bases and the V segment lost 4 bases, leaving 6 bases of the junction unmatched. CDR3 size: 14 residues. Germline V lookup: CDR1 LGHDT, CDR2 YNNKEL (reference sequence). In DNA form, the CDR3 reads TGTGCCAGCAGCCCAGGGGGGCCCGGTGAAAAACTGTTTTTT. It encodes CASSPGGPGEKLFF.

This clone has only a few counts. The chain employs TRBV7-3 and TRBJ2-2; a weak D match, TRBD1 (6 bases). CDR1 and CDR2 from the germline V gene are SGHTA and FQGTGA. The V gene lost 5 bases and the J gene lost 6 bases, with 19 bases spanning the gap. The CDR3 spans 16 residues. The DNA for the CDR3 is TGTGCCAGCAGCCCGGGACACCCGCTTGGCGCCGGGGAGCTGTTTTTT. Amino acid sequence: CASSPGHPLGAGELFF.

The chain combines TRBV18 with TRBJ2-6; D may be TRBD1 (6 bases). This CDR3 has 16 residues. Germline CDR1 is KGHSH and CDR2 is LQKENI. V shed 3 bases and J shed 6 bases, with 15 bases lying between them. The CDR3 nucleotides are TGTGCCAGCTCACCTCGGACAGACCCTTCGGCCAACGTCCTGACTTTC. Residues: CASSPRTDPSANVLTF. Full variable domain (rest looked up from reference TRBV18 and TRBJ2-6): NAGVMQNPRHLVRRRGQEARLRCSPMKGHSHVYWYRQLPEEGLKFMVYLQKENIIDESGMPKERFSAEFPKEGPSILRIQQVVRGDSAAYFCASSPRTDPSANVLTFGAGSRLTVL.

This chain connects TRBV28 to TRBJ2-7; 7 bases align to TRBD1. The CDR3 extends over 15 amino acids. Per the germline V gene, CDR1 is MDHEN and CDR2 is SYDVKM. V gave up 7 bases and J gave up 0 bases; unmatched junction bases: 9. The CDR3 here is CASIKGQASSYEQYF. DNA of the CDR3: TGTGCCAGCATCAAAGGACAGGCGAGCTCCTACGAGCAGTACTTC.

The chain employs TRBV27 and TRBJ1-3, with 8 bases lining up with TRBD1. The germline V gene encodes CDR1 MNHEY and CDR2 SMNVEV (reference sequence). The CDR3 loop spans 14 amino acids. V was clipped by 5 bases and J by 2 bases; unmatched bases: 2. CDR3 coding DNA: TGTGCCAGCAGTCCACAGGGGGCTGGAAACACCATATATTTT. Protein sequence: CASSPQGAGNTIYF.

The chain combines TRBV19 with TRBJ1-1, with D possibly matching TRBD1 (6 bases). The germline V gene has CDR1 LNHDA and CDR2 SQIVND (reference sequence). The CDR3 runs to 14 residues. The germline V and J ends were trimmed by 2 bases and 4 bases, with 11 bases remaining between them. CDR3 loop: CASSIPGGGTEAFF. The DNA of the CDR3 is TGTGCCAGTAGTATACCGGGGGGCGGCACTGAAGCTTTCTTT.

CDR3 protein: CSVAGRGINEQFF. For the CDR3, the DNA is TGCAGCGTAGCCGGGAGGGGTATCAATGAGCAGTTCTTC. The rearrangement links TRBV29-1 to TRBJ2-1; 8 nucleotides match TRBD2. This CDR3 comprises 13 residues. The V and J ends lost 6 bases and 6 bases, in that order; junction bases with no gene match: 7. Germline values: CDR1 SQVTM, CDR2 ANQGSEA.

This clone was observed a handful of times. V and J are TRBV28 and TRBJ1-5, with a possible D match to TRBD1 (5 bases). The CDR3 spans 14 residues. Germline V gene sequence: CDR1 MDHEN, CDR2 SYDVKM. The V and J ends lost 8 bases and 4 bases respectively, with 15 bases between them. The CDR3 bases are TGTGCCAGCTACGACAGTCCTTCTAATCAGCCCCAGCATTTT. It is translated as CASYDSPSNQPQHF.

The CDR3 region is CSAGAGDYTF. In nucleotides, the CDR3 is TGCAGTGCTGGGGCAGGGGACTACACCTTC. The rearrangement links TRBV20-1 to TRBJ1-2; weak D call: TRBD1 (6 bases). This CDR3 has 10 residues. CDR1 and CDR2 from the germline V gene are DFQATT and SNEGSKA (reference sequence). With 5 bases removed from V and 10 bases from J, the gap between germline ends came to 11 bases.

In this sample, this clone turned up a few times. This sequence joins TRBV12-5 and TRBJ1-6; tentative D call: TRBD1 (6 bases). V shed 7 bases and J shed 5 bases, with 12 bases lying between them. The CDR3 is made up of 14 amino acids. The germline V gene has CDR1 LGHNT and CDR2 FRNRAP. The CDR3 DNA is TGTGCTAGTGCTACAGGGTCTAATAATTCACCCCTCCACTTT. Its protein is CASATGSNNSPLHF.

As to this clone: Other DNA sequences in this sample translate to the same CDR3. V and J are TRBV12-3 or TRBV12-4 and TRBJ1-2; D is undetermined. V lost 3 bases and J lost 8, with 7 bases in between. The CDR3 is made up of 11 amino acids. The CDR3 loop reads CASSLAGGYTF. CDR3 nucleotides: TGTGCCAGCAGTTTGGCGGGGGGCTACACCTTC.

The V and J genes are TRBV18 and TRBJ2-3; D is perhaps TRBD2 (5 bases). This CDR3 region has 15 residues. The V end was cut by 1 base, the J end by 2 bases, with 10 bases between. The germline CDR1 and CDR2 sequences are KGHSH and LQKENI. The CDR3 DNA is TGTGCCAGCTCACCACGTGGACTCGCCACAGATACGCAGTATTTT. Its translation: CASSPRGLATDTQYF.

The chain employs TRBV3-1 (or the pseudogene TRBV3-2) and TRBJ2-7; the match to TRBD2 covers 11 bases. Per germline, CDR1 LGHDT and CDR2 YNNKEL (reference sequence). The CDR3 runs 14 residues. The V segment lost 4 bases and the J segment 3 bases; nucleotides outside the gene matches: 2. The CDR3 DNA follows: TGTGCCAGCAGCCCCACTAGCGGGAGCTACGAGCAGTACTTC. Translating gives CASSPTSGSYEQYF.

The chain has TRBV9 and TRBJ2-3; TRBD1 aligns across 10 bases. CDR1 is SGDLS, CDR2 YYNGEE, per germline. CDR3 size: 15 residues. V shed 3 bases and J 4 bases; nucleotides not matched to a gene: 5. The chain's CDR3 is CASSAPGQGPDTQYF. Here the CDR3 DNA reads TGTGCCAGCAGCGCACCGGGACAGGGGCCAGATACGCAGTATTTT.

The chain carries TRBV19 and TRBJ1-2; TRBD1 might be the D (6 bases). Looked up from germline, CDR1 is LNHDA and CDR2 is SQIVND (reference sequence). CDR3 length equals 14 residues. Trimming removed 10 bases at V and 5 bases at J, with 20 bases between. CDR3 bases: TGTGCCACCAGGCCCGAAACAGGGTTTTATGGCTACACCTTC. Its protein is CATRPETGFYGYTF.

V and J are TRBV2 and TRBJ2-1; TRBD2 aligns across 12 bases. J gave up 4 bases and V 6 bases, and 4 bases lay outside the gene matches. The CDR3 has 15 residues. Germline-derived CDR1 and CDR2 are SNHLY and FYNNEI. CDR3 region: CASRRGTSGYNEQFF. DNA of the CDR3: TGTGCCAGCAGGAGAGGGACTAGCGGGTACAATGAGCAGTTCTTC.

The chain is built from TRBV4-1 and TRBJ2-7, with 7 bases aligning to TRBD2. Germline V gene lookup returns CDR1 MGHRA and CDR2 YSYEKL. This CDR3 comprises 15 residues. The junction had 3 bases not matched to a gene; V was cut back by 0 bases and J by 1 base. CDR3 region: CASSQELARSYEQYF. The DNA of the CDR3 is TGCGCCAGCAGCCAAGAACTAGCGCGATCCTACGAGCAGTACTTC.

A few counts support this clone. This sequence joins TRBV5-4 and TRBJ2-5, with 10 bases matching TRBD2. This CDR3 contains 16 residues. Germline loops: CDR1 SGHNT, CDR2 YYREEE (reference sequence). Losses at the gene ends were 3 bases for V and 1 base for J; bases not matched to a gene: 6. The CDR3: CASSSALAGGQETQYF. In DNA, the CDR3 is TGTGCCAGCAGCTCCGCTTTAGCGGGGGGCCAAGAGACCCAGTACTTC.

This chain links TRBV5-6 with TRBJ1-5; no reliable D call. Germline loops: CDR1 SGHDT, CDR2 YYEEEE. The V end was cut by 0 bases, the J end by 4 bases, with 8 bases between. The CDR3 loop spans 14 amino acids. DNA of the CDR3: TGTGCCAGCAGCTTGGTATCCGGGAATCAGCCCCAGCATTTT. Translating it yields CASSLVSGNQPQHF. Using reference TRBV5-6 and TRBJ1-5 for the parts outside the CDR3, the full variable domain is DAGVTQSPTHLIKTRGQQVTLRCSPKSGHDTVSWYQQALGQGPQFIFQYYEEEERQRGNFPDRFSGHQFPNYSSELNVNALLLGDSALYLCASSLVSGNQPQHFGDGTRLSIL.

The chain uses TRBV19 and TRBJ1-1; D uncertain. CDR3 length: 15 residues. The germline V gene has CDR1 LNHDA and CDR2 SQIVND (reference sequence). Trimming pared 2 bases from V and 0 bases from J, leaving 10 bases between. The CDR3 region is CASSINGLVNTEAFF. The CDR3 DNA follows: TGTGCCAGTAGTATAAACGGGTTGGTGAACACTGAAGCTTTCTTT.

The chain has TRBV15 and TRBJ2-1, with TRBD2 matching over 10 bases. Germline CDR1 is LNHNV and CDR2 is YYDKDF (reference sequence). The V gene end was trimmed by 2 bases and the J gene end by 4 bases; junction bases not matched to a gene: 8. The CDR3 runs 17 residues. The CDR3 loop is CATSRLLAGATYNEQFF. CDR3 sequence (DNA): TGTGCCACCAGCAGACTGCTAGCGGGAGCGACATACAATGAGCAGTTCTTC.

The chain is built from TRBV4-2 and TRBJ1-2; 7 positions match TRBD1. Germline V gene lookup returns CDR1 LGHNA and CDR2 YNFKEQ. V lost 0 bases, J lost 4 bases, and 2 bases stayed unmatched. The CDR3 extends over 14 amino acids. DNA of the CDR3: TGTGCCAGCAGCCAAGATCGGGACAGCTATGGCTACACCTTC. The encoded protein is CASSQDRDSYGYTF.